The next 7 T cell receptor beta chains were all read from a single sample in a study of OX40 agonist ivuxolimab in advanced cancers. The library relied on the immunoSEQ multiplex PCR assay. What TCRdb holds here is the immuneACCESS table cut down to in-frame rearrangements. Part of the clones is not present; checked against another copy, under half of the missing clones reflect an unresolved V gene, and the others are unexplained. Recorded for this sample are approximately 45,000 clones; about 85% of them occurred a single time. The top ten constitute about 54% of the sample. The sample in question was CD4+ or CD8+ T cells sorted from blood, obtained in a trial of the OX40 agonist ivuxolimab. The receptors derive from an adult with an advanced solid tumor such as melanoma, head and neck, liver or kidney cancer.

The rearrangement uses TRBV6-6 and TRBJ1-1; D possibly corresponds to TRBD1 (6 bases). Germline V gene data show CDR1 as MNHNY and CDR2 as SVGAGI (reference sequence). V lost 6 bases and J lost 6, with 8 bases in between. This CDR3 is 11 amino acids long. Here the CDR3 reads CASSRTAEAFF. The CDR3 DNA follows: TGTGCCAGCAGCCGGACAGCTGAAGCTTTCTTT.

The chain is built from TRBV5-4 and TRBJ2-2, with 11 bases identical to TRBD2. V shed 2 bases and J 4 bases; nucleotides not matched to a gene: 4. The length of the CDR3 is 16 residues. Germline V gives CDR1 SGHNT, CDR2 YYREEE (reference sequence). This CDR3 is CASSLLAGVGTGELFF. The CDR3 coding sequence is TGTGCCAGCAGCTTACTAGCGGGGGTTGGCACCGGGGAGCTGTTTTTT.

This rearrangement joins TRBV19 to TRBJ1-4; tentatively, D is TRBD1 (5 bases). V was shortened by 5 bases and J by 3 bases, with 16 bases between the two germline ends. The CDR3 is 16 amino acids. CDR1 and CDR2 (germline): LNHDA, SQIVND (reference sequence). CDR3 nucleotide sequence: TGTGCCAGTAGTGTGGCCCAGGGAGGGGCTAATGAAAAACTGTTTTTT. This sequence encodes CASSVAQGGANEKLFF. Full variable domain (remainder filled in from reference TRBV19 and TRBJ1-4): DGGITQSPKYLFRKEGQNVTLSCEQNLNHDAMYWYRQDPGQGLRLIYYSQIVNDFQKGDIAEGYSVSREKKESFPLTVTSAQKNPTAFYLCASSVAQGGANEKLFFGSGTQLSVL.

The chain couples TRBV5-3 to TRBJ2-1; perhaps TRBD2 as D (5 bases). TRBV5-3 belongs to the ORF category, with a function that is uncertain. V shed 0 bases and J shed 5 bases, with 9 bases lying between them. The CDR3 sequence is 14 residues long. CDR3 nucleotides: TGTGCCAGAAGCTTGGTCGGACTGAACAATGAGCAGTTCTTC. Translating gives CARSLVGLNNEQFF.

The chain combines TRBV27 with TRBJ2-5, with D perhaps TRBD2 (5 bases). This CDR3 contains 15 residues. Germline V gives CDR1 MNHEY, CDR2 SMNVEV (reference sequence). With 1 base removed from V and 0 bases from J, the gap between germline ends came to 9 bases. Here the CDR3 reads CASSLLSGNQETQYF. In DNA form, the CDR3 reads TGTGCCAGCAGTTTATTGTCGGGGAACCAAGAGACCCAGTACTTC.

J is TRBJ1-3 and V is TRBV6-5; D remains unclear. This CDR3 region has 15 residues. The V end was cut by 7 bases, the J end by 0 bases, with 13 bases between. From germline, CDR1 is MNHEY and CDR2 SVGAGI. The CDR3 sequence: CASTRDLSSGNTIYF. The CDR3 DNA reads TGTGCCAGCACCCGAGACCTTAGCTCTGGAAACACCATATATTTT.

The CDR3 nucleotides read TGTGCCTGGAGCCAGGGACAGGGGGCCTACAATGAGCAGTTCTTC. Translating gives CAWSQGQGAYNEQFF. The chain employs TRBV30 and TRBJ2-1; TRBD1 matches 11 bases. V lost 3 bases, J lost 2 bases, and 3 bases stayed unmatched. CDR1 and CDR2 (germline): GTSNPN, SVGIG (reference sequence). The CDR3 is made up of 15 amino acids.